The 30 T cell receptor beta chains below come from one sample, sequenced in a study of T-cell reconstitution after alpha-beta-depleted transplantation in children. Unique molecular identifiers were incorporated during preparation of the TCRbeta library. TCRdb re-called the PCR reads with MiXCR, one entry per CDR3 protein. This sample has around 700,000 distinct CDR3 sequences, with about an eighth found just once. Material: PBMCs, obtained before TCRalphabeta/CD19-depleted stem cell transplant. The receptor source for this set is a girl between 2 and 10 years old with congenital amegakaryocytic thrombocytopenia, due to receive a stem cell transplant.

The chain is built from TRBV11-3 and TRBJ2-1; 10 nucleotides line up with TRBD2. The CDR3 length is 17 residues. In germline, CDR1 is SGHNT, CDR2 YENEEA. The J segment lost 4 bases and the V segment lost 2 bases, leaving 8 bases of the junction unmatched. CDR3 coding DNA: TGTGCCAGCAGCTTATCTTCTAGCGGGAGAGCTTACAATGAGCAGTTCTTC. Protein product: CASSLSSSGRAYNEQFF.

This clonotype turned up a few times. The rearrangement uses TRBV18 and TRBJ2-5, with 8 bases identical to TRBD2. This CDR3 region has 15 residues. The V gene end was trimmed by 3 bases and the J gene end by 1 base; junction bases not matched to a gene: 4. Germline V CDR1 and CDR2: KGHSH, LQKENI. The CDR3 DNA follows: TGTGCCAGCTCACCGGGAGCGGGAGCCCAAGAGACCCAGTACTTC. As protein: CASSPGAGAQETQYF.

This clonotype was detected many times. This chain links TRBV20-1 with TRBJ2-1; TRBD2 matches at 12 bases. CDR3 size: 16 residues. V lost 6 bases, J lost 2 bases, and 8 bases stayed unmatched. Germline assignment: CDR1 DFQATT and CDR2 SNEGSKA (reference sequence). CDR3 in DNA: TGCAGTGCAGACCCCAGGACTAGCGGGACCTACAATGAGCAGTTCTTC. As protein: CSADPRTSGTYNEQFF.

This clonotype has a handful of counts. The rearrangement joins TRBV4-2 to TRBJ2-7, with D perhaps TRBD1 (6 bases). Germline assignment: CDR1 LGHNA and CDR2 YNFKEQ. V was clipped by 4 bases and J by 3 bases, with 16 bases between them. There are 15 residues in the CDR3. The CDR3 sequence is CASSPWDTQDYEQYF. The CDR3, as DNA: TGTGCCAGCAGCCCATGGGACACGCAAGACTACGAGCAGTACTTC.

This rearrangement joins TRBV5-4 to TRBJ1-2; a possible D gene is TRBD1 (5 bases). V dropped 4 bases and J dropped 6 bases, with 13 bases sitting between them. CDR1 and CDR2 from the germline V gene are SGHNT and YYREEE (reference sequence). This CDR3 comprises 13 residues. The CDR3 nucleotides are TGTGCCAGCAGCCCTGGGGGTGAAGATGGCTACACCTTC. It translates to CASSPGGEDGYTF.

This clonotype was recorded at least ten times. The CDR3 sequence is CASSLAVSGTGELFF. The CDR3 DNA sequence: TGTGCCAGCAGCTTAGCGGTTTCGGGAACCGGGGAGCTGTTTTTT. V gene TRBV7-9 combines with J gene TRBJ2-2; D might be TRBD2 (5 bases). Germline V gene sequence: CDR1 SEHNR, CDR2 FQNEAQ (reference sequence). This CDR3 is 15 amino acids long. Trimming pared 0 bases from V and 5 bases from J, leaving 10 bases between.

The chain has TRBV2 and TRBJ2-4; no firm D call. The CDR3 has 17 amino acids. Deletions cut 4 bases from V and 0 bases from J, with 16 bases between. Germline loops: CDR1 SNHLY, CDR2 FYNNEI. The CDR3 reads CASSARGPWSAKNIQYF. CDR3 sequence (DNA): TGTGCCAGCAGTGCTCGCGGACCGTGGTCAGCCAAAAACATTCAGTACTTC.

This clonotype came up many times. The rearrangement links TRBV29-1 to TRBJ2-1; maybe TRBD1 (6 bases). The CDR3 runs 11 residues. CDR1 is SQVTM and CDR2 is ANQGSEA in the germline V gene. The V end was cut by 1 base, the J end by 9 bases, with 7 bases between. The CDR3 sequence is CSVEVQGEQFF. DNA of the CDR3: TGCAGCGTTGAAGTACAGGGTGAGCAGTTCTTC.

This clonotype was seen a few times. This sequence joins TRBV27 and TRBJ2-1, with TRBD2 matching 12 bases. The J segment lost 8 bases and the V segment lost 5 bases, leaving 4 bases of the junction unmatched. The germline CDR1 and CDR2 sequences are MNHEY and SMNVEV (reference sequence). This CDR3 spans 14 amino acids. The CDR3 sequence is CASSVTSGGYEQFF. DNA of the CDR3: TGTGCCAGCAGTGTGACTAGCGGGGGCTATGAGCAGTTCTTC.

This clonotype was picked up many times. This rearrangement joins TRBV29-1 to TRBJ1-1; D gene uncertain. Germline lookup yields CDR1 SQVTM and CDR2 ANQGSEA. CDR3 size: 13 residues. The germline V and J ends were trimmed by 4 bases and 1 base, with 10 bases remaining between them. The CDR3 sequence: CSVGFPRNTEAFF. As DNA, the CDR3 is TGCAGCGTTGGCTTCCCGAGGAACACTGAAGCTTTCTTT.

This clonotype occurred many times. CDR3 nucleotide sequence: TGTGCCATCAGTGCCCGGGACCTTAATTCACCCCTCCACTTT. Its protein product is CAISARDLNSPLHF. The chain recombines TRBV10-3 with TRBJ1-6, with D possibly matching TRBD1 (5 bases). This CDR3 is built from 14 residues. The V end was cut by 4 bases, the J end by 6 bases, with 10 bases between. Germline values: CDR1 ENHRY, CDR2 SYGVKD.

The chain joins TRBV5-1 to TRBJ2-2; D may be TRBD1 or TRBD2 (5 bases each). Germline V gene sequence: CDR1 SGHRS, CDR2 YFSETQ. This CDR3 has 15 residues. The germline V and J ends were trimmed by 4 bases and 7 bases, with 17 bases remaining between them. In nucleotides, the CDR3 is TGCGCCAGCAGCCCGGTTGGGGCCGGGAACGGGGAGCTGTTTTTT. It encodes CASSPVGAGNGELFF. Full variable domain (remainder filled in from reference TRBV5-1 and TRBJ2-2): KAGVTQTPRYLIKTRGQQVTLSCSPISGHRSVSWYQQTPGQGLQFLFEYFSETQRNKGNFPGRFSGRQFSNSRSEMNVSTLELGDSALYLCASSPVGAGNGELFFGEGSRLTVL.

This clonotype was observed many times. The CDR3 nucleotides are TGTGCCAGCAGCGCATGGACAGGGAGCTCTGGAAACACCATATATTTT. Encoded protein: CASSAWTGSSGNTIYF. The chain recombines TRBV2 with TRBJ1-3; 8 bases align to TRBD1. V lost 6 bases, J lost 0 bases, and 7 bases stayed unmatched. The CDR3 has 16 residues. From germline, CDR1 is SNHLY and CDR2 FYNNEI.

This clonotype was seen ten or more times. The chain is built from TRBV20-1 and TRBJ2-2; 13 nucleotides agree with TRBD2. This CDR3 is built from 17 residues. V was pared by 5 bases and J by 3 bases, with 9 bases of the junction left unmatched. From germline, CDR1 is DFQATT and CDR2 SNEGSKA (reference sequence). CDR3 in DNA: TGCAGTGCTTCAGCCTGGACTAGCGGGAGAGACACCGGGGAGCTGTTTTTT. The encoded protein is CSASAWTSGRDTGELFF.

In its sample, this clonotype was seen a few times. The V and J genes are TRBV20-1 and TRBJ2-1; perhaps D is TRBD1 or TRBD2 (5 bases each). The germline V gene has CDR1 DFQATT and CDR2 SNEGSKA (reference sequence). V lost 6 bases and J lost 4, with 16 bases in between. The CDR3 totals 14 residues. The CDR3 nucleotides read TGCAGTGCCTACCGGGACGCCAGGTACAATGAGCAGTTCTTC. Translation gives CSAYRDARYNEQFF.

On this clonotype itself: This could be a read error, since a much larger clone is one nucleotide away. The CDR3 does not end in the conserved phenylalanine or tryptophan, so this is likely a read error. The chain carries TRBV7-9 and TRBJ2-2; 7 bases are a match to TRBD1. The junction had 2 bases not matched to a gene; V was cut back by 5 bases and J by 5 bases. The CDR3 covers 13 residues. CDR1 is SEHNR and CDR2 is FQNEAQ in the germline V gene (reference sequence). CDR3 loop: CASSPQGTGELFL. The DNA of the CDR3 is TGTGCCAGCAGCCCACAGGGGACCGGGGAGCTGTTTCTT.

This rearrangement joins TRBV2 to TRBJ1-1; TRBD1 agrees at 10 bases. V gave up 6 bases and J gave up 7 bases; unmatched junction bases: 8. CDR1 SNHLY and CDR2 FYNNEI come from the germline V gene. CDR3 size: 14 residues. CDR3 region: CASSPRTGGVEAFF. The CDR3 DNA is TGTGCCAGCAGCCCCAGGACAGGGGGGGTTGAAGCTTTCTTT.

DNA for the CDR3: TGCGCCAGCAGCGCGACGGCAGTCGGCACCGGGGAGCTGTTTTTT. Its protein product is CASSATAVGTGELFF. V and J are TRBV5-1 and TRBJ2-2; D gene uncertain. Germline V lookup: CDR1 SGHRS, CDR2 YFSETQ. The CDR3 extends over 15 amino acids. Trimming pared 4 bases from V and 4 bases from J, leaving 14 bases between.

The genes are TRBV28 and TRBJ2-3, with D tentatively TRBD1 (5 bases). V lost 6 bases to trimming and J lost 6 bases, with 16 bases between them. CDR1 MDHEN and CDR2 SYDVKM come from the germline V gene. The CDR3 contains 14 residues. This CDR3 reads CASSGLRVWDTQYF. CDR3 sequence (DNA): TGTGCCAGCAGCGGGCTCAGGGTGTGGGATACGCAGTATTTT.

V gene TRBV7-9 combines with J gene TRBJ2-5, with TRBD1 matching over 7 bases. The length of the CDR3 is 14 residues. Germline CDR1 reads SEHNR; CDR2 reads FQNEAQ (reference sequence). V lost 5 bases and J lost 0; bases outside the gene matches: 3. CDR3 residues: CASSRDSHQETQYF. The CDR3 coding sequence is TGTGCCAGCAGCAGGGACAGCCACCAAGAGACCCAGTACTTC.

Many counts were recorded for this clonotype. The J gene is TRBJ2-3, the V gene TRBV5-1; 8 positions match TRBD1. The J segment lost 3 bases and the V segment lost 0 bases, leaving 6 bases of the junction unmatched. The germline gives CDR1 SGHRS, CDR2 YFSETQ. The CDR3 contains 16 residues. The CDR3 DNA is TGCGCCAGCAGCTTGGGGGGGACAGGACCAACAGATACGCAGTATTTT. Its translation is CASSLGGTGPTDTQYF. Looking up the rest from reference TRBV5-1 and TRBJ2-3 gives the full variable domain: KAGVTQTPRYLIKTRGQQVTLSCSPISGHRSVSWYQQTPGQGLQFLFEYFSETQRNKGNFPGRFSGRQFSNSRSEMNVSTLELGDSALYLCASSLGGTGPTDTQYFGPGTRLTVL.

This clonotype was detected only a few times. This chain joins TRBV4-2 and TRBJ2-3, with 16 bases lining up with TRBD2. V lost 3 bases and J lost 5; bases outside the gene matches: 11. Germline values: CDR1 LGHNA, CDR2 YNFKEQ. This CDR3 region has 19 residues. For the CDR3, the DNA is TGTGCCAGCAGCCAGAGTTCGGGACTAGCGGGAGGGCCGAGAGATACGCAGTATTTT. Its protein is CASSQSSGLAGGPRDTQYF.

Comments on this clonotype: Given a much more abundant clone one base away, this may be a read error. The gene calls are TRBV7-9 and TRBJ1-6, with D tentatively TRBD1 (6 bases). V was shortened by 2 bases and J by 10 bases, with 12 bases between the two germline ends. CDR1 is SEHNR and CDR2 is FQNEAQ in the germline V gene (reference sequence). CDR3 length: 14 amino acids. CDR3 loop: CASSLKTGGSPLHF. In DNA form, the CDR3 reads TGTGCCAGCAGCTTAAAGACAGGAGGCTCACCCCTCCACTTT.

This clonotype was recorded at least ten times. This chain joins TRBV10-3 and TRBJ2-3; D call uncertain. The CDR3 covers 11 residues. Germline CDR1 and CDR2: ENHRY and SYGVKD. Trimming removed 10 bases at V and 7 bases at J, with 12 bases between. CDR3 nucleotide sequence: TGTGCCACAAACTTCGGAAATACGCAGTATTTT. It codes for CATNFGNTQYF.

The table lists this clonotype with a few counts. The chain links TRBV4-2 to TRBJ1-1; D gene uncertain. From germline, CDR1 is LGHNA and CDR2 YNFKEQ. The CDR3 is made up of 14 amino acids. V was shortened by 5 bases and J by 3 bases, with 13 bases between the two germline ends. CDR3 loop: CASSVRAPDTEAFF. The DNA of the CDR3 is TGTGCCAGCAGCGTCCGGGCCCCGGACACTGAAGCTTTCTTT.

This clonotype was seen only a few times. This chain links TRBV7-2 with TRBJ2-7; 8 positions agree with TRBD1. The CDR3 length is 14 residues. V lost 4 bases to trimming and J lost 4 bases; unmatched junction nucleotides: 6. The germline V gene encodes CDR1 SGHTA and CDR2 FQGNSA. The chain's CDR3 is CASSSTGVGYEQYF. In DNA form, the CDR3 reads TGTGCCAGCAGCTCGACAGGGGTAGGTTACGAGCAGTACTTC.

In this sample, this clonotype turned up many times. V and J are TRBV20-1 and TRBJ2-7, with 7 bases fitting TRBD2. The CDR3 consists of 13 residues. Germline lookup yields CDR1 DFQATT and CDR2 SNEGSKA (reference sequence). Here the CDR3 DNA reads TGCAGCACAGGCCGGCTAGCGGACTACGAGCAGTACTTC. This codes for CSTGRLADYEQYF.

This clonotype was detected only a few times. The rearrangement uses TRBV9 and TRBJ2-1; 11 bases map to TRBD2. Unmatched junction bases numbered 7, after V lost 4 bases and J lost 4 bases. The CDR3 runs 16 residues. Germline CDR1 is SGDLS and CDR2 is YYNGEE. CDR3 nucleotide sequence: TGTGCCAGCAGCATACGACTAGCGGGACTTTACAATGAGCAGTTCTTC. Protein: CASSIRLAGLYNEQFF.

The V gene is TRBV2, the J gene TRBJ2-3; D perhaps matches TRBD1 (5 bases). The CDR3 consists of 15 residues. V was cut by 7 bases and J by 2 bases, with 16 bases left in between. The germline V gene encodes CDR1 SNHLY and CDR2 FYNNEI. CDR3 in DNA: TGTGCCAGCATCAGGGCAGGAACCTCCACAGATACGCAGTATTTT. This sequence encodes CASIRAGTSTDTQYF.

This clonotype has a count of ten or more. V is TRBV6-6 and J is TRBJ2-2, with 7 bases matching TRBD1. This CDR3 region has 12 residues. In germline, CDR1 is MNHNY, CDR2 SVGAGI (reference sequence). After removal of 8 bases from V and 10 bases from J, the junction contained 7 bases not matched to a gene. The CDR3 nucleotides are TGTGCCAGCCGGACAGGTGGAGTGGAGCTGTTTTTT. Protein product: CASRTGGVELFF.